One and the same sample provided the 13 T cell receptor beta chains below, sequenced in a study of blood T cell repertoires in COVID-19. Method: immunoSEQ multiplex PCR; TCRdb's copy keeps in-frame clones and lacks some. The repertoire has roughly 230,000 clones, about four fifths of them found once; the top ten carry 8.6%. What was sequenced was peripheral blood. These receptors originate from a man aged 35-49 years with active or convalescent COVID-19.

The V and J genes are TRBV13 and TRBJ2-1, with TRBD2 matching over 13 bases. V lost 5 bases, J lost 7 bases, and 11 bases stayed unmatched. Per the germline V gene, CDR1 is PRHDT and CDR2 is FYEKMQ (reference sequence). CDR3 length: 17 residues. The CDR3 spells CASSPTPRTSGRNEQFF. The CDR3 DNA reads TGTGCCAGCAGCCCCACCCCCCGGACTAGCGGGAGAAATGAGCAGTTCTTC. The variable domain in full, with the rest retrieved from reference TRBV13 and TRBJ2-1, is AAGVIQSPRHLIKEKRETATLKCYPIPRHDTVYWYQQGPGQDPQFLISFYEKMQSDKGSIPDRFSAQQFSDYHSELNMSSLELGDSALYFCASSPTPRTSGRNEQFFGPGTRLTVL.

The V gene is TRBV29-1, the J gene TRBJ2-4; weak D call: TRBD1 (6 bases). V gave up 6 bases and J gave up 2 bases, with 26 bases separating them. Germline CDR1 and CDR2: SQVTM and ANQGSEA. This CDR3 is 18 amino acids long. CDR3 coding DNA: TGCAGCGTACGCTCAGTGGGGCTTCAGGGGATCCCCAAAAACATTCAGTACTTC. Its protein product is CSVRSVGLQGIPKNIQYF.

V and J are TRBV6-1 and TRBJ2-5, with TRBD2 identical over 12 bases. J was trimmed by 1 base and V by 3 bases; bases with no gene match: 3. Germline loops: CDR1 MNHNS, CDR2 SASEGT. The CDR3 sequence is 16 residues long. The CDR3, as DNA: TGTGCCAGCAGTGAGTCTAGCGGGGGGGCCCAAGAGACCCAGTACTTC. Amino acids: CASSESSGGAQETQYF.

The V call is TRBV6-5, the J call TRBJ1-6, with D maybe TRBD1 (6 bases). CDR3 length: 15 residues. In germline, CDR1 is MNHEY, CDR2 SVGAGI. V lost 2 bases and J 9 bases, leaving 14 bases between the germline ends. The CDR3 sequence is CASSYGGGGGSPLHF. The CDR3 nucleotides read TGTGCCAGCAGTTACGGGGGCGGGGGAGGTTCACCCCTCCACTTT.

The rearrangement links TRBV11-3 to TRBJ2-5, with 10 bases that match TRBD1. From germline, CDR1 is SGHNT and CDR2 YENEEA. CDR3 length: 17 residues. J was trimmed by 3 bases and V by 3 bases; bases with no gene match: 10. The CDR3 DNA reads as TGTGCCAGCAGCTTGGGGAGGGGGACAGGGGCCGAAGAGACCCAGTACTTC. Encoded protein: CASSLGRGTGAEETQYF. Filled out from reference TRBV11-3 and TRBJ2-5, the complete variable domain reads EAGVVQSPRYKIIEKKQPVAFWCNPISGHNTLYWYLQNLGQGPELLIRYENEEAVDDSQLPKDRFSAERLKGVDSTLKIQPAELGDSAVYLCASSLGRGTGAEETQYFGPGTRLLVL.

The gene calls are TRBV30 and TRBJ2-5, with TRBD2 as a possible D gene (6 bases). Germline V gene lookup returns CDR1 GTSNPN and CDR2 SVGIG (reference sequence). The CDR3 sequence is 13 residues long. Trimming pared 6 bases from V and 4 bases from J, leaving 15 bases between. The CDR3 here is CACALGGGETQYF. CDR3 coding DNA: TGTGCCTGCGCCCTCGGGGGAGGAGAGACCCAGTACTTC.

The V call is TRBV12-3 or TRBV12-4, the J call TRBJ1-1, with D perhaps matching TRBD1 (6 bases). The CDR3 loop spans 12 amino acids. The ends were cut back, 5 bases at V and 6 bases at J, with 10 bases in the middle. The CDR3 here is CASSTDSPEAFF. CDR3 DNA: TGTGCCAGCAGTACGGACAGTCCTGAAGCTTTCTTT.

CDR3 coding DNA: TGTGCCAGCACACTAGGGGGGGCGGAGGATGCTTTCTTT. Its translation is CASTLGGAEDAFF. V gene TRBV6-5 combines with J gene TRBJ1-1, with D perhaps matching TRBD1 (6 bases). Trimming removed 7 bases from V and 11 bases from J, with 20 bases in between. The germline CDR1 and CDR2 sequences are MNHEY and SVGAGI. CDR3 length: 13 amino acids.

The chain carries TRBV2 and TRBJ2-3; 7 nucleotides agree with TRBD1. Trimming at V came to 6 bases and at J to 5 bases, leaving 14 bases not matched to a gene. This CDR3 spans 16 amino acids. Germline CDR1 reads SNHLY; CDR2 reads FYNNEI. The CDR3 here is CASRSYRGRVGDTQYF. In DNA, the CDR3 is TGTGCCAGCAGGTCGTATAGGGGGCGAGTGGGAGATACGCAGTATTTT.

This rearrangement joins TRBV14 to TRBJ1-6; 7 bases are a match to TRBD1. The CDR3 runs 15 residues. The germline gives CDR1 SGHDN, CDR2 FVKESK. Trimming cost V 4 bases and J 10 bases; bases outside gene matches: 10. The chain's CDR3 is CASSPQGGRSSPLHF. For the CDR3, the DNA is TGTGCCAGCAGCCCCCAGGGGGGAAGATCGTCACCCCTCCACTTT.

This clone was seen a few times. This chain joins TRBV24-1 and TRBJ1-2; a possible D gene is TRBD1 (5 bases). Germline CDR1 reads KGHDR; CDR2 reads SFDVKD. The CDR3 contains 15 residues. V was clipped by 3 bases and J by 1 base, with 11 bases between them. CDR3 DNA: TGTGCCACCAGTGATCCCCATCAGGGTAACTATGGCTACACCTTC. Translation gives CATSDPHQGNYGYTF.

This chain links TRBV5-1 with TRBJ2-3; TRBD2 might be the D (5 bases). CDR1 is SGHRS, CDR2 YFSETQ, per germline. This CDR3 region has 14 residues. V gave up 4 bases and J gave up 14 bases, with 23 bases separating them. This CDR3 reads CASSLGQMAGTRYF. The CDR3 nucleotides read TGCGCCAGCAGCCTCGGTCAGATGGCGGGCACTCGGTATTTT.

The V gene is TRBV18, the J gene TRBJ1-2; D unresolved. V lost 2 bases and J 4 bases, leaving 11 bases between the germline ends. Germline CDR1 reads KGHSH; CDR2 reads LQKENI. CDR3 size: 14 residues. In nucleotides, the CDR3 is TGTGCCAGCTCACCATCGGAGGGCGGCTATGGCTACACCTTC. Translation gives CASSPSEGGYGYTF.